A single T cell receptor beta chain is shown here with its context. This entry comes from a study of CD8 T cells in Susac syndrome. V lost 5 bases, J lost 2 bases, and 3 bases stayed unmatched. Looked up from germline, CDR1 is MNHEY and CDR2 is SMNVEV (reference sequence). The CDR3 loop spans 14 amino acids. An amount of RNA that ranged from roughly 0.45 to 1 ug was reverse transcribed with random hexamers. From the immunoSEQ multiplex PCR reads, TCRdb called clonotypes with MiXCR, one entry per CDR3 protein. The sample yields under 200,000 distinct CDR3 sequences, 95% seen once. CD8+ and CD4+ T cells from blood underwent TCR beta sequencing, which was carried out in a high-throughput format.

This receptor was identified in a human donor with multiple sclerosis. The material sequenced was CD8+ T cells from PBMCs. The chain employs TRBV27 and TRBJ2-1, with 7 bases fitting TRBD2. This chain's CDR3 is CASSPRGAYNEQFF. As DNA, the CDR3 is TGTGCCAGCAGTCCCCGGGGGGCCTACAATGAGCAGTTCTTC.